A selection of T cell receptor beta chains follows, all from one sample in a study of blood T cell repertoires in COVID-19. TCRdb's table, derived via immunoSEQ multiplex PCR, lists solely in-frame clones and lacks some. The sample holds 200,000 or so clones, 88% seen once. The specimen was PBMCs or T cells enriched from blood (not recorded which). The receptors stem from a woman between 25 and 40 years old who had recovered from COVID-19. Each CDR3 is given with its conserved first and last residue. A D gene is named only where the DNA matches it firmly. A clone size is listed for some rows: how often the clone was seen (once, few, many), or a class if it is expanded.

clone_size,j_call,d_call,v_call,cdr3_aa,cdr3_nt
.,TRBJ1-5,TRBD1,TRBV19,CAGGQDNQPQHF,TGTGCCGGGGGACAGGACAATCAGCCCCAGCATTTT
once,TRBJ2-7,TRBD1,TRBV12-3/TRBV12-4,CASTRQGIYEQYF,TGTGCCAGCACCCGACAGGGGATCTACGAGCAGTACTTC
.,TRBJ2-2,.,TRBV6-2/TRBV6-3,CASSSRRPSGTGELFF,TGTGCCAGCAGTTCTCGACGGCCCTCGGGCACCGGGGAGCTGTTTTTT
.,TRBJ2-5,TRBD1,TRBV18,CASSPTGTGVQETQYF,TGTGCCAGCTCACCGACAGGGACAGGAGTCCAAGAGACCCAGTACTTC
once,TRBJ2-1,.,TRBV19,CASRQGSNEQFF,TGTGCCAGTAGACAGGGTAGCAATGAGCAGTTCTTC
.,TRBJ1-5,.,TRBV6-5,CASSQLAGGNQPQHF,TGTGCCAGCAGCCAACTTGCAGGGGGCAATCAGCCCCAGCATTTT
.,TRBJ2-5,TRBD2,TRBV2,CASSEVTSGGADETQYF,TGTGCCAGCAGTGAAGTTACTAGCGGGGGGGCCGATGAGACCCAGTACTTC
.,TRBJ1-1,.,TRBV5-1,CASSLQMNTEAFF,TGCGCCAGCAGCTTGCAGATGAACACTGAAGCTTTCTTT
.,TRBJ2-1,TRBD2,TRBV4-2,CASSQDKRGGYNEQFF,TGTGCCAGCAGCCAAGATAAGCGGGGGGGCTACAATGAGCAGTTCTTC
.,TRBJ1-1,.,TRBV6-5,CASSYSRFAGTEAFF,TGTGCCAGCAGTTACTCCAGGTTCGCTGGCACTGAAGCTTTCTTT
.,TRBJ2-5,TRBD1,TRBV5-5,CASSLIISQGASETQYF,TGTGCCAGCAGCTTGATTATTTCTCAGGGGGCCTCAGAGACCCAGTACTTC
.,TRBJ2-5,TRBD1,TRBV7-9,CASSAELRDREAQYF,TGTGCCAGCAGCGCGGAACTCCGGGACAGGGAGGCCCAGTACTTC
.,TRBJ1-6,.,TRBV6-5,CASSYSVWGRSSPLHF,TGTGCCAGCAGTTACTCGGTCTGGGGCCGGTCTTCACCCCTCCACTTT
.,TRBJ1-1,TRBD1,TRBV7-9,CASSLLGGADTEAFF,TGTGCCAGCAGCTTGTTAGGGGGCGCGGACACTGAAGCTTTCTTT
.,TRBJ1-1,.,TRBV29-1,CSVVGGQSAAFF,TGCAGCGTTGTGGGGGGGCAGTCCGCAGCTTTCTTT
.,TRBJ2-3,.,TRBV5-4,CASSFWLARDTQYF,TGTGCCAGCAGCTTTTGGCTAGCGAGAGATACGCAGTATTTT
few,TRBJ2-2,.,TRBV19,CASSITANTGELFF,TGTGCCAGTAGTATCACAGCGAACACCGGGGAGCTGTTTTTT
.,TRBJ1-2,.,TRBV9,CASSPGPGNGGYTF,TGTGCCAGCAGCCCCGGCCCGGGAAACGGCGGCTACACCTTC
.,TRBJ2-6,.,TRBV7-3,CASSPTHDSGANVLTF,TGTGCCAGCAGTCCGACTCATGACTCTGGGGCCAACGTCCTGACTTTC
.,TRBJ2-7,.,TRBV7-2,CASSLAREYEQYF,TGTGCCAGCAGCTTAGCTCGGGAATACGAGCAGTACTTC
.,TRBJ1-2,.,TRBV25-1,CASSELAYGYTF,TGTGCCAGCAGTGAATTAGCGTATGGCTACACCTTC
.,TRBJ2-7,TRBD1,TRBV27,CASSYGTGSYEQYF,TGTGCCAGCAGTTACGGGACAGGCTCCTACGAGCAGTACTTC
.,TRBJ2-5,TRBD2,TRBV5-1,CASSLVVAGVGTQYF,TGCGCCAGCAGCTTGGTTGTAGCGGGGGTTGGGACCCAGTACTTC
once,TRBJ1-5,.,TRBV6-5,CASSTVQGSNQPQHF,TGTGCCAGCAGCACCGTCCAGGGGAGCAATCAGCCCCAGCATTTT
.,TRBJ1-2,TRBD1,TRBV3-1/TRBV3-2,CASSQDRQGGGYTF,TGTGCCAGCAGCCAAGACCGCCAGGGGGGCGGCTACACCTTC
.,TRBJ1-3,TRBD1,TRBV5-1,CASSLIFGTGGIDTIYF,TGCGCCAGCAGCTTGATATTTGGGACAGGGGGCATCGACACCATATATTTT
.,TRBJ1-2,.,TRBV4-2,CASSQDQGIKDGYTF,TGTGCCAGCAGCCAAGACCAGGGCATAAAGGATGGCTACACCTTC
.,TRBJ1-2,TRBD1,TRBV10-3,CAIRTGDRGYTF,TGTGCCATCAGAACAGGGGATCGTGGCTACACCTTC
.,TRBJ1-1,.,TRBV6-5,CASSLVWNTEAFF,TGTGCCAGCAGTCTCGTATGGAACACTGAAGCTTTCTTT
.,TRBJ2-1,TRBD1,TRBV9,CASNLGQGEWDEQFF,TGTGCCAGCAACCTGGGACAGGGGGAGTGGGATGAGCAGTTCTTC
.,TRBJ2-7,.,TRBV6-5,CASSSGTHSYEQYF,TGTGCCAGCAGTTCCGGGACACACTCCTACGAGCAGTACTTC
.,TRBJ2-4,.,TRBV18,CASSLGPWTKNIQYF,TGTGCCAGCTCCCTGGGCCCCTGGACCAAAAACATTCAGTACTTC
.,TRBJ1-2,TRBD1,TRBV7-3,CASSSWTGPNYGYTF,TGTGCCAGCAGCTCCTGGACAGGCCCTAACTATGGCTACACCTTC
.,TRBJ2-1,TRBD1,TRBV5-1,CASSPQTGGTEQFF,TGCGCCAGCAGCCCCCAGACAGGGGGAACTGAGCAGTTCTTC
.,TRBJ2-7,TRBD1,TRBV29-1,CSVVGDRANHFSYEQYF,TGCAGCGTTGTAGGGGACAGAGCCAATCATTTCTCCTACGAGCAGTACTTC
.,TRBJ2-1,TRBD2,TRBV5-6,CASSPLAGGLYNEQFF,TGTGCCAGCAGCCCACTAGCGGGGGGATTGTACAATGAGCAGTTCTTC
.,TRBJ1-3,TRBD1,TRBV9,CASSTLTGAGNTIYF,TGTGCCAGCAGCACACTCACAGGGGCTGGAAACACCATATATTTT
.,TRBJ1-2,.,TRBV2,CASSGEGFGYTF,TGTGCCAGCAGTGGAGAGGGTTTTGGCTACACCTTC
.,TRBJ1-5,TRBD1,TRBV19,CASSINRGQGRMSNQPQHF,TGTGCCAGTAGTATAAACAGGGGGCAGGGTAGGATGAGCAATCAGCCCCAGCATTTT